The clone carrying this TCR beta chain was detected ten times or more. TCRdb reprocessed the RACE reads with MiXCR, giving one entry per CDR3 protein. The sample lists 80,000 to 100,000 distinct CDR3 sequences; around 10% were seen once. Germline CDR1 SEHNR, CDR2 FQNEAQ (reference sequence). This CDR3 spans 15 amino acids. Trimming removed 2 bases at V and 2 bases at J, with 10 bases between. The data are from a study of human T cells and chemical hapten exposure. The time point is: pre-sensitization, week 0. Treatment: therapeutic diphenylcyclopropenone sensitization with weekly scalp DPC. V usage is TRBV7-9 and J usage is TRBJ1-3; tentatively, D is TRBD1 (5 bases). The sequencing here drew on whole blood, taken in connection with sensitization to the hapten diphenylcyclopropenone (DPC). This TCR came from a middle-aged woman with alopecia areata. Some clones in this sample may be carry-over from other donors' samples. DNA of the CDR3: TGTGCCAGCAGCTTACCCGGGACCCCTGGAAACACCATATATTTT. This sequence encodes CASSLPGTPGNTIYF.